The present entry profiles one T cell receptor (beta chain) with its context. These data belong to a study of blood T cell repertoires in COVID-19. In the study overall: The samples span acute and convalescent COVID-19 from the United States, Italy and Spain. PBMCs, B-cell-depleted T cells, or T cells provided the cDNA or gDNA that made up the material.

Original processing notes: Amplification of reference gene primers provided the estimated nucleated cell counts. Sequencing used immunoSEQ multiplex PCR; TCRdb keeps in-frame clones, though not all of them. The V and J calls and clone size are taken from that table; D and trimming were inferred from the DNA. The sample comprises fewer than 10,000 clones, under 85% of which are singletons, and 32% rests with the top ten. The CDR3 consists of 15 residues. CDR1 and CDR2 from the germline V gene are SGHRS and YFSETQ. The V and J ends lost 0 bases and 3 bases respectively, with 12 bases between them. This TCR was sampled from a human donor in a cohort sampled during active COVID-19. The sample taken for sequencing was peripheral blood. This sequence joins TRBV5-1 and TRBJ1-1, with a weak D call TRBD1 (6 bases). CDR3: CASSLAWGRDTEAFF. DNA of the CDR3: TGCGCCAGCAGCTTGGCCTGGGGGCGGGACACTGAAGCTTTCTTT.